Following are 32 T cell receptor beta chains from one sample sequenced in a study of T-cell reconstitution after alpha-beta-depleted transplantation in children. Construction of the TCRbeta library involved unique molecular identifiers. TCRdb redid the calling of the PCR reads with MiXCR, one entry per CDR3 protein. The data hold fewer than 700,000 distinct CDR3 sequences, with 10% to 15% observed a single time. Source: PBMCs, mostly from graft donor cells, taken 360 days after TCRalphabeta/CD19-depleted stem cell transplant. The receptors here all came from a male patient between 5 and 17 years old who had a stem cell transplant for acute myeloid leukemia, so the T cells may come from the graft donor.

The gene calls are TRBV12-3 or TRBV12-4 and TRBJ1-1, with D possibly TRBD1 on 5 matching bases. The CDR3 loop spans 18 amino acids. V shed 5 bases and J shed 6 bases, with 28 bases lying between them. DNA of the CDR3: TGTGCCAGCAGTCCCCCTTGGGGGGGGTTCTCTTATACAGCTGAAGCTTTCTTT. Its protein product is CASSPPWGGFSYTAEAFF.

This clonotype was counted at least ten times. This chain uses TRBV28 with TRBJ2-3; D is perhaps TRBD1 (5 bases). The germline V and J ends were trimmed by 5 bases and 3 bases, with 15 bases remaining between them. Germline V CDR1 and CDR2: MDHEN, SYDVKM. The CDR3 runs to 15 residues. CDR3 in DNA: TGTGCCAGCAGTCAGGGTATAAGGTTGACAGATACGCAGTATTTT. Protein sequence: CASSQGIRLTDTQYF.

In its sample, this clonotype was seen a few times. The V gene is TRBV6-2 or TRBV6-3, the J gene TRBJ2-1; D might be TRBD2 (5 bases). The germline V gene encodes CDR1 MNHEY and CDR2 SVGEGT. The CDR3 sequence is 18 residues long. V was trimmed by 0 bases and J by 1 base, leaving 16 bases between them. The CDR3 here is CASSYSIRASWSYNEQFF. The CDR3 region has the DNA TGTGCCAGCAGTTACTCGATTCGGGCTAGCTGGTCCTACAATGAGCAGTTCTTC.

CDR3 nucleotides: TGTGCCAGCAGCTTAGAAATCTTGACTAGCGGCCGCTACAATGAGCAGTTCTTC. It is translated as CASSLEILTSGRYNEQFF. The rearrangement links TRBV11-1 to TRBJ2-1; 9 nucleotides align to TRBD2. J gave up 3 bases and V 1 base, and 10 bases lay outside the gene matches. Germline assignment: CDR1 SGHAT and CDR2 FQDESV (reference sequence). This CDR3 comprises 18 residues. Drawing the rest from reference TRBV11-1 and TRBJ2-1, the complete variable domain is EAEVAQSPRYKITEKSQAVAFWCDPISGHATLYWYRQILGQGPELLVQFQDESVVDDSQLPKDRFSAERLKGVDSTLKIQPAELGDSAMYLCASSLEILTSGRYNEQFFGPGTRLTVL.

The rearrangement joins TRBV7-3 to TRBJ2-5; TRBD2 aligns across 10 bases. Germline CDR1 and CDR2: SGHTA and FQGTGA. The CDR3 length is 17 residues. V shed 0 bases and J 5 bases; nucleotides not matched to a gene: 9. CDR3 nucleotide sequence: TGTGCCAGCAGCTTAACGGGGCTAGCGGGAGAGGGGGAGACCCAGTACTTC. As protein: CASSLTGLAGEGETQYF.

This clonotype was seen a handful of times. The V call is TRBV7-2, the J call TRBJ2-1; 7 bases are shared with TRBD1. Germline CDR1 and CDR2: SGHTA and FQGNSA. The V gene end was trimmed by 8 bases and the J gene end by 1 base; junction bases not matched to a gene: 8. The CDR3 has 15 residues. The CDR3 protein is CASGSNRGSYNEQFF. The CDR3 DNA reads TGTGCCAGCGGATCGAACAGGGGATCCTACAATGAGCAGTTCTTC.

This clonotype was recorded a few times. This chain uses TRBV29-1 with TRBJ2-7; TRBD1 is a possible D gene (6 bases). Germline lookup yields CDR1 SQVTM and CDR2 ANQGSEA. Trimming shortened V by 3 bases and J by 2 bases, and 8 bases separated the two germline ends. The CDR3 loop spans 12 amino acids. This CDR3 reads CSVEGATYEQYF. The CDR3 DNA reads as TGCAGCGTTGAGGGGGCGACCTACGAGCAGTACTTC.

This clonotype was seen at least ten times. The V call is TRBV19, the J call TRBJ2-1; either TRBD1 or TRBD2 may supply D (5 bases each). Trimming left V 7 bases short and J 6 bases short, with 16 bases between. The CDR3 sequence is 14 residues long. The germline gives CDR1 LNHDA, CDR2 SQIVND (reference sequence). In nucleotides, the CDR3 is TGTGCCAGTAAGGAAGCGGACATCCTCAATGAGCAGTTCTTC. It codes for CASKEADILNEQFF.

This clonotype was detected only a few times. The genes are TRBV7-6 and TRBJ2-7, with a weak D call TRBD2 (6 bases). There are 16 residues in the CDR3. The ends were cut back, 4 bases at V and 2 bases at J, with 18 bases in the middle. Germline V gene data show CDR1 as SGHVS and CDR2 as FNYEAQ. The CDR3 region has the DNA TGTGCCAGCAGCTCAACTGCCGGGACTCAAACCTACGAGCAGTACTTC. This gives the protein CASSSTAGTQTYEQYF.

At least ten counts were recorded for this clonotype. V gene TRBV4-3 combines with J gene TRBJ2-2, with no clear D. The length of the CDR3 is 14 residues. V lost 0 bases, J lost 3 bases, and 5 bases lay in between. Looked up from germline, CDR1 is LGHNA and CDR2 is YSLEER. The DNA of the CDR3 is TGCGCCAGCAGCCAAGAGCTGTACACCGGGGAGCTGTTTTTT. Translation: CASSQELYTGELFF.

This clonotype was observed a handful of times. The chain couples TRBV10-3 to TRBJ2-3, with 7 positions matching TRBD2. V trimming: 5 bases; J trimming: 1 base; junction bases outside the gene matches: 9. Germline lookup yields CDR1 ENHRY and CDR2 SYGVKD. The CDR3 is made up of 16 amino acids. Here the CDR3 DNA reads TGTGCCATCAGTCGCCTAGCGGATTGGCGCACAGATACGCAGTATTTT. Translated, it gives CAISRLADWRTDTQYF.

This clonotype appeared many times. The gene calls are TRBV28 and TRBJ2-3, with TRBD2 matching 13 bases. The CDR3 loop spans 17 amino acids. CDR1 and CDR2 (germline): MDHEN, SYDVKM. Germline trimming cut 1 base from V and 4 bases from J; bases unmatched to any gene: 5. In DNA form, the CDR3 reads TGTGCCAGCAGTTTATTGACTAGCGGGAGGAGGGCAGATACGCAGTATTTT. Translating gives CASSLLTSGRRADTQYF.

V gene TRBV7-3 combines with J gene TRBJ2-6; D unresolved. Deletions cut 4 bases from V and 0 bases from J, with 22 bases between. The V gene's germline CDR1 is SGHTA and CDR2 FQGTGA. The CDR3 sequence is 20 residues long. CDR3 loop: CASSSPAQVPFISGANVLTF. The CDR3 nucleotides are TGTGCCAGCAGCTCCCCGGCGCAGGTACCGTTCATCTCTGGGGCCAACGTCCTGACTTTC. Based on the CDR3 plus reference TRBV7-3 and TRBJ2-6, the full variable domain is GAGVSQTPSNKVTEKGKYVELRCDPISGHTALYWYRQSLGQGPEFLIYFQGTGAADDSGLPNDRFFAVRPEGSVSTLKIQRTERGDSAVYLCASSSPAQVPFISGANVLTFGAGSRLTVL.

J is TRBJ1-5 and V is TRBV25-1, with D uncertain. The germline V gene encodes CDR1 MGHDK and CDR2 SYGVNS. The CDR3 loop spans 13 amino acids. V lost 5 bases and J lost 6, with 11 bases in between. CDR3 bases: TGTGCCAGCAGTAGCTCCGCTGGTCAGCCCCAGCATTTT. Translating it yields CASSSSAGQPQHF.

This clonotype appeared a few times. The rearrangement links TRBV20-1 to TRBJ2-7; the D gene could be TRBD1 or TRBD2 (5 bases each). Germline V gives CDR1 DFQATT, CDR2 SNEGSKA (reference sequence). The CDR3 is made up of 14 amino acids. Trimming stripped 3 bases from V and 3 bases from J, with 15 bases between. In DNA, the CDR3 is TGCAGTGCTAGGTCAGCCGGGACCTTCTACGAGCAGTACTTC. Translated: CSARSAGTFYEQYF.

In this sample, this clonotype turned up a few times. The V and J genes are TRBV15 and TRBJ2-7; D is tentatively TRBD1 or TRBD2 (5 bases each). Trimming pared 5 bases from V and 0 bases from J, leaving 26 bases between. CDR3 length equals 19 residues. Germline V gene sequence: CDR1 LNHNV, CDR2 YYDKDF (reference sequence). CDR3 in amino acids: CATSGPQADSPISSYEQYF. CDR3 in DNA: TGTGCCACCAGCGGGCCACAGGCGGACTCCCCAATAAGCTCCTACGAGCAGTACTTC.

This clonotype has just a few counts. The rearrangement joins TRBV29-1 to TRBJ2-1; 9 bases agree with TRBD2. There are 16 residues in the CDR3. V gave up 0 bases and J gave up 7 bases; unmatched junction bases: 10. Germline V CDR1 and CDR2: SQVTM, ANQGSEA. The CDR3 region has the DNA TGCAGCGTTGAAGAAGCGGCGGGAGGGCCCTCTAATGAGCAGTTCTTC. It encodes CSVEEAAGGPSNEQFF.

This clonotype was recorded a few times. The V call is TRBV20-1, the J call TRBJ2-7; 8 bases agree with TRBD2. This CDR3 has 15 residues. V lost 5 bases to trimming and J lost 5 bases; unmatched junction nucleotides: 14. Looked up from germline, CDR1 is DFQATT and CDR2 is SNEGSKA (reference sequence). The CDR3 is CSARANGRARDEQYF. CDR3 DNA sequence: TGCAGTGCTCGAGCTAACGGGAGGGCCCGAGACGAGCAGTACTTC.

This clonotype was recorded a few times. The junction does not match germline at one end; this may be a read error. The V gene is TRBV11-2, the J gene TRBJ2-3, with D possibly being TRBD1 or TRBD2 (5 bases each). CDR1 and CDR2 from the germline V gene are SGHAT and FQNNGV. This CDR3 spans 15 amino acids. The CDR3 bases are TGTGCCAGCAACTTAGTAGGGACCTGGGGAGATACGCAGTATTTT. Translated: CASNLVGTWGDTQYF.

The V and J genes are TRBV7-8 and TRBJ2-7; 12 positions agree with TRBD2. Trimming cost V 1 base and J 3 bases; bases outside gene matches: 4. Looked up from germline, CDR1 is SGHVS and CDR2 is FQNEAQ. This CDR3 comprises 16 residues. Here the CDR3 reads CASSLGTSGTGYEQYF. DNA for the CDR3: TGTGCCAGCAGCTTAGGGACTAGCGGGACTGGCTACGAGCAGTACTTC.

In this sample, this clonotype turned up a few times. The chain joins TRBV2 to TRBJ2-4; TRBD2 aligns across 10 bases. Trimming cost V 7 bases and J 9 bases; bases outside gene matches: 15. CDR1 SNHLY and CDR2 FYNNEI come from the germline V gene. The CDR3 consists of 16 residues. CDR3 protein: CASIALAGQARVIQYF. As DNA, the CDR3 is TGTGCCAGCATCGCACTAGCGGGGCAAGCCAGGGTCATTCAGTACTTC.

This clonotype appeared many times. The DNA of the CDR3 is TGTGCCAGTACGGAGCGAAGGAGCTCCTACAATGAGCAGTTCTTC. It translates to CASTERRSSYNEQFF. The rearrangement joins TRBV19 to TRBJ2-1; no clear D. The CDR3 runs to 15 residues. The V gene's germline CDR1 is LNHDA and CDR2 SQIVND (reference sequence). Trimming shortened V by 7 bases and J by 0 bases, and 13 bases separated the two germline ends.

The CDR3 DNA reads as TGTGCCAGCAGTGAAAAAAGCGGGGGATGGAATGAGCAGTTCTTC. The encoded protein is CASSEKSGGWNEQFF. The J gene is TRBJ2-1, the V gene TRBV2, with 8 bases matching TRBD2. This CDR3 has 15 amino acids. The germline gives CDR1 SNHLY, CDR2 FYNNEI. The ends lost 2 bases at V and 7 bases at J; junction bases unmatched: 7.

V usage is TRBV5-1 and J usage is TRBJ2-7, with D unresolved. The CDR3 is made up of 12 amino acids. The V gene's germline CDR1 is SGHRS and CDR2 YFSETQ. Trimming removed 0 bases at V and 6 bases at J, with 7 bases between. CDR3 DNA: TGCGCCAGCAGCTTGGATGGATTCGAGCAGTACTTC. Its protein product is CASSLDGFEQYF. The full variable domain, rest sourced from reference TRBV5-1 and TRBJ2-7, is KAGVTQTPRYLIKTRGQQVTLSCSPISGHRSVSWYQQTPGQGLQFLFEYFSETQRNKGNFPGRFSGRQFSNSRSEMNVSTLELGDSALYLCASSLDGFEQYFGPGTRLTVT.

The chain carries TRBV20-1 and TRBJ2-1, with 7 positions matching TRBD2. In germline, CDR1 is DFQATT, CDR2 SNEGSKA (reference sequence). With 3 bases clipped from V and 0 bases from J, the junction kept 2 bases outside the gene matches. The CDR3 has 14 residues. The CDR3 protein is CSASGRHSYNEQFF. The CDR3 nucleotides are TGCAGTGCTAGCGGGAGGCACTCCTACAATGAGCAGTTCTTC.

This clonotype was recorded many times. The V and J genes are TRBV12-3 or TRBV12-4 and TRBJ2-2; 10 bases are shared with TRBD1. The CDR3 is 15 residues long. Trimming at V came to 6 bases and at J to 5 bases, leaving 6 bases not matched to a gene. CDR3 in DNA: TGTGCCAGCAGAATGACAGGGGGCCGGACCGGGGAGCTGTTTTTT. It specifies CASRMTGGRTGELFF.

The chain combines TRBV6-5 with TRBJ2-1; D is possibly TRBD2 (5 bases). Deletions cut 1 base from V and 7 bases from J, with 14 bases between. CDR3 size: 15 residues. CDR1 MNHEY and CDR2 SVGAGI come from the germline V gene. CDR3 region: CASSYFGLDSNEQFF. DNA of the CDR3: TGTGCCAGCAGTTACTTCGGGCTGGACTCGAATGAGCAGTTCTTC.

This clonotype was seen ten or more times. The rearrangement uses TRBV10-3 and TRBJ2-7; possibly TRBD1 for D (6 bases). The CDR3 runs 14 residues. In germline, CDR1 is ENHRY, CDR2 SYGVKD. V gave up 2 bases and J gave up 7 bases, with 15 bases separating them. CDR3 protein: CAISEPTPDREQYF. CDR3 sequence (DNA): TGTGCCATCAGTGAGCCGACACCCGACAGGGAGCAGTACTTC.

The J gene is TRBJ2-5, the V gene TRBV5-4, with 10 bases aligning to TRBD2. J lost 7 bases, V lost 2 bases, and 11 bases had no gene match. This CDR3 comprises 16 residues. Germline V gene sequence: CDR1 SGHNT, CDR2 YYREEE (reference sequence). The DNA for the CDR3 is TGTGCCAGCAGCTTCGGACTAGCGGTTCAGTTAGGGACCCAGTACTTC. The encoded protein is CASSFGLAVQLGTQYF.

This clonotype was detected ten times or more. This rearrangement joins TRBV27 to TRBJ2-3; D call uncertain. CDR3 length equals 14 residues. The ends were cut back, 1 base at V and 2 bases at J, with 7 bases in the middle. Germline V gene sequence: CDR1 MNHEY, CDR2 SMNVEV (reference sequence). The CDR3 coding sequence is TGTGCCAGCAGTTTATGGGTAGCCACAGATACGCAGTATTTT. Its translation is CASSLWVATDTQYF.

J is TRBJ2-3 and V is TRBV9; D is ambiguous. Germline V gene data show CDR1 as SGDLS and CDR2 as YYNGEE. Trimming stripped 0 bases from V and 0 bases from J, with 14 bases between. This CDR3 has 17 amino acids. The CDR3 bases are TGTGCCAGCAGCGTAGATAAGTCGGGCTCCAGCACAGATACGCAGTATTTT. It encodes CASSVDKSGSSTDTQYF. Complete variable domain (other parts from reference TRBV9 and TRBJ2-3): DSGVTQTPKHLITATGQRVTLRCSPRSGDLSVYWYQQSLDQGLQFLIQYYNGEERAKGNILERFSAQQFPDLHSELNLSSLELGDSALYFCASSVDKSGSSTDTQYFGPGTRLTVL.

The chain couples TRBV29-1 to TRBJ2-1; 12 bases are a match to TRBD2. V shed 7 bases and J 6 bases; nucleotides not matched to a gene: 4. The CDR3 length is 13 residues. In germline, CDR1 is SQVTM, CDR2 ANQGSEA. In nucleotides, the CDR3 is TGCAGCGCTGGACTAGCGGGACGCAATGAGCAGTTCTTC. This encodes CSAGLAGRNEQFF.